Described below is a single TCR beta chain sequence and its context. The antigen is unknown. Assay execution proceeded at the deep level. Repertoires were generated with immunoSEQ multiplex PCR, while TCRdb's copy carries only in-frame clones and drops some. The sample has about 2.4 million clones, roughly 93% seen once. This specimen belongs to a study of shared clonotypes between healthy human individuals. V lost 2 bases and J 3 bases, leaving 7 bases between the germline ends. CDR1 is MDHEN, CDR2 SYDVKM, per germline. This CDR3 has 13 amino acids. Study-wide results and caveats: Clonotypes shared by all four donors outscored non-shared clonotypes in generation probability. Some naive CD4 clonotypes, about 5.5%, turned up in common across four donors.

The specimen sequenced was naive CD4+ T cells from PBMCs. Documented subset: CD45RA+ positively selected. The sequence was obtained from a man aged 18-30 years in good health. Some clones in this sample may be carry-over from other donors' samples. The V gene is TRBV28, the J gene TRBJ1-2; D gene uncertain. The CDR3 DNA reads TGTGCCAGCAGTTTACACTTAGACTATGGCTACACCTTC. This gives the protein CASSLHLDYGYTF.